The sequence of this T cell receptor beta chain was determined in a study of immune evolution from preneoplasia to lung adenocarcinoma. In regard to this clone: Antigen specificity is unknown.

Unmatched junction bases numbered 5, after V lost 2 bases and J lost 5 bases. Germline V gene data show CDR1 as LNHNV and CDR2 as YYDKDF (reference sequence). There are 14 residues in the CDR3. Sequencing used immunoSEQ multiplex PCR; TCRdb keeps in-frame clones, though not all of them. The table lists about 15,000 clones, more than 65% of them singletons, with 2.5% to 3% in the top ten. Between the mid-2010s and the late 2010s, patients underwent resection in Japan or China. Macro-dissection enriched premalignant or tumor cells before nucleic acid extraction. Study-level findings and limits: Top clone share appeared to fall from AAH through AIS, MIA, adenocarcinoma. Clonality was highest in normal lung, lower in later-stage lesions apparently.

The receptor was derived from a person aged 55-79 years with lung adenocarcinoma. V gene TRBV15 combines with J gene TRBJ2-7; TRBD1 matches 8 bases. The specimen was FFPE minimally invasive lung adenocarcinoma tissue. The CDR3 region is CATSRRQGMNEQYF. The CDR3 nucleotides read TGTGCCACCAGCAGAAGACAGGGGATGAACGAGCAGTACTTC.